Shown below are 19 T cell receptor beta chains from a single sample sequenced in a study of cytomegalovirus exposure and HLA in healthy donors. Generated by immunoSEQ multiplex PCR, the TCRdb table keeps only in-frame clones and is missing some. The data show around 90,000 clones, more than 70% seen once. Sequencing was done on a sample of PBMCs. These receptors were obtained from a young woman in good health and CMV-seropositive.

V usage is TRBV4-3 and J usage is TRBJ1-5, with 10 bases that match TRBD1. There are 14 residues in the CDR3. J gave up 7 bases and V 5 bases, and 5 bases lay outside the gene matches. Germline CDR1 is LGHNA and CDR2 is YSLEER. The DNA for the CDR3 is TGCGCCAGCAGCTCGCGACAGGGGGCCCAGCCCCAGCATTTT. Translating gives CASSSRQGAQPQHF.

The genes are TRBV5-1 and TRBJ1-6, with D possibly matching TRBD1 (5 bases). Trimming left V 0 bases short and J 3 bases short, with 7 bases between. The CDR3 has 15 amino acids. Germline values: CDR1 SGHRS, CDR2 YFSETQ. The DNA of the CDR3 is TGCGCCAGCAGCTTGGACAGGCTCTATAATTCACCCCTCCACTTT. Translation: CASSLDRLYNSPLHF.

This clone was observed a handful of times. The CDR3 nucleotides are TGTGCCAGCAGTGGACAGGAAAATCAGCCCCAGCATTTT. It translates to CASSGQENQPQHF. J is TRBJ1-5 and V is TRBV2, with D perhaps TRBD1 (6 bases). V lost 4 bases, J lost 4 bases, and 8 bases lay in between. From germline, CDR1 is SNHLY and CDR2 FYNNEI. The CDR3 contains 13 residues.

This chain uses TRBV5-8 with TRBJ1-1; a possible D gene is TRBD1 (6 bases). In germline, CDR1 is SGHTS, CDR2 YDEGEE. The CDR3 has 16 amino acids. V dropped 0 bases and J dropped 1 base, with 13 bases sitting between them. CDR3 DNA sequence: TGTGCCAGCAGCTTGGGGTTTGACAGGAGGAACACTGAAGCTTTCTTT. It encodes CASSLGFDRRNTEAFF.

The V gene is TRBV4-2, the J gene TRBJ2-2, with D possibly TRBD2 on 7 matching bases. The V gene lost 4 bases and the J gene lost 0 bases, with 15 bases spanning the gap. The germline gives CDR1 LGHNA, CDR2 YNFKEQ. The CDR3 loop spans 17 amino acids. The DNA of the CDR3 is TGTGCCAGCAGCCCCGAGGTCGGGGGGCCGAACACCGGGGAGCTGTTTTTT. This gives the protein CASSPEVGGPNTGELFF.

The chain combines TRBV5-6 with TRBJ1-1, with unresolved D. The length of the CDR3 is 13 residues. From germline, CDR1 is SGHDT and CDR2 YYEEEE. The ends were cut back, 0 bases at V and 6 bases at J, with 9 bases in the middle. CDR3 nucleotides: TGTGCCAGCAGCTTGGTCGGGGTCGCTGAAGCTTTCTTT. This codes for CASSLVGVAEAFF.

V usage is TRBV4-3 and J usage is TRBJ1-2; the match to TRBD1 covers 11 bases. V lost 0 bases, J lost 8 bases, and 8 bases stayed unmatched. The germline V gene encodes CDR1 LGHNA and CDR2 YSLEER. The CDR3 is 16 residues long. The CDR3 sequence: CASSQDPDRGRLGYTF. The CDR3 DNA follows: TGCGCCAGCAGCCAAGACCCGGACAGGGGGCGTCTAGGCTACACCTTC.

The chain employs TRBV19 and TRBJ1-4; 7 bases map to TRBD1. J lost 3 bases, V lost 6 bases, and 7 bases had no gene match. The CDR3 loop spans 15 amino acids. Germline-derived CDR1 and CDR2 are LNHDA and SQIVND (reference sequence). The CDR3 DNA is TGTGCCAGTAGACAGGGACAGAGTCCTAATGAAAAACTGTTTTTT. This encodes CASRQGQSPNEKLFF.

This chain connects TRBV6-5 to TRBJ2-3; 10 bases align to TRBD2. This CDR3 comprises 14 residues. The germline V gene has CDR1 MNHEY and CDR2 SVGAGI. V dropped 2 bases and J dropped 8; count of bases not matched to a gene: 4. The CDR3 protein is CASSYKAGGGTQYF. The CDR3 DNA follows: TGTGCCAGCAGTTACAAAGCGGGGGGGGGTACGCAGTATTTT.

In this sample, this clone turned up once. The chain couples TRBV6-6 to TRBJ1-3, with a tentative D call TRBD1 (6 bases). The germline V gene has CDR1 MNHNY and CDR2 SVGAGI (reference sequence). The CDR3 runs 16 residues. Deletions cut 5 bases from V and 0 bases from J, with 14 bases between. This CDR3 reads CASSQGQLSSGNTIYF. The DNA of the CDR3 is TGTGCCAGCAGTCAAGGACAGCTAAGCTCTGGAAACACCATATATTTT.

In this sample, this clone turned up a few times. This sequence joins TRBV30 and TRBJ1-6; no reliable D call. CDR1 is GTSNPN and CDR2 is SVGIG in the germline V gene (reference sequence). Between the trimmed V and J ends, which lost 3 bases and 10 bases, there was a span of 10 bases. The CDR3 extends over 12 amino acids. The CDR3 sequence is CAWRGSGSPLHF. The CDR3 nucleotides are TGTGCCTGGAGGGGCTCGGGGTCACCCCTCCACTTT.

This chain connects TRBV15 to TRBJ1-1, with D perhaps TRBD1 (5 bases). The CDR3 has 15 residues. Trimming took off 4 bases at V and 2 bases at J, with 14 bases between the two ends. Germline V CDR1 and CDR2: LNHNV, YYDKDF (reference sequence). CDR3 DNA: TGTGCCACCAGCAAGCAGGGTTTGACCAACACTGAAGCTTTCTTT. This translates into CATSKQGLTNTEAFF.

The chain combines TRBV27 with TRBJ2-7, with D unclear. The CDR3 extends over 14 amino acids. The germline V and J ends were trimmed by 4 bases and 6 bases, with 16 bases remaining between them. In germline, CDR1 is MNHEY, CDR2 SMNVEV (reference sequence). This CDR3 is CASSSRRPSGEQYF. The CDR3 nucleotides read TGTGCCAGCAGTTCTCGGAGACCTTCTGGCGAGCAGTACTTC.

The genes are TRBV7-2 and TRBJ1-2; D gene unclear. The germline gives CDR1 SGHTA, CDR2 FQGNSA. The V end lost 5 bases, the J end lost 6 bases, and 19 bases lay between the germline ends. There are 15 residues in the CDR3. CDR3 coding DNA: TGTGCCAGCAGCCCCGGCCCGTCCCTAGTCCATGGCTACACCTTC. Translating gives CASSPGPSLVHGYTF.

The chain is built from TRBV19 and TRBJ2-1; possible D gene TRBD2, 6 bases. Germline CDR1 reads LNHDA; CDR2 reads SQIVND (reference sequence). Trimming removed 5 bases at V and 0 bases at J, with 14 bases between. CDR3 size: 16 residues. The CDR3 DNA is TGTGCCAGTAGTTACGGGGGTTCACCCTCCTACAATGAGCAGTTCTTC. It translates to CASSYGGSPSYNEQFF.

This clone was observed a handful of times. The V call is TRBV5-8, the J call TRBJ2-7; the D gene is possibly TRBD2 (6 bases). V was pared by 4 bases and J by 0 bases, with 8 bases between. The CDR3 consists of 13 residues. Germline values: CDR1 SGHTS, CDR2 YDEGEE. Written as DNA, the CDR3 is TGTGCCAGCAGCCGGGACTTCTCCTACGAGCAGTACTTC. Protein product: CASSRDFSYEQYF.

V is TRBV4-1 and J is TRBJ1-2, with 11 positions matching TRBD1. V gave up 2 bases and J gave up 5 bases; unmatched junction bases: 4. CDR3 length equals 15 residues. The V gene's germline CDR1 is MGHRA and CDR2 YSYEKL. The CDR3 reads CASSQWDRGGYGYTF. The CDR3, as DNA: TGCGCCAGCAGCCAATGGGACAGGGGGGGATATGGCTACACCTTC.

J is TRBJ1-5 and V is TRBV6-1, with 7 bases that match TRBD1. This CDR3 spans 13 amino acids. The ends lost 8 bases at V and 5 bases at J; junction bases unmatched: 6. CDR1 and CDR2 from the germline V gene are MNHNS and SASEGT. CDR3 bases: TGTGCCAGCTCCGGGACAGAGGATCAGCCCCAGCATTTT. The encoded protein is CASSGTEDQPQHF.

This clone occurred a few times. V and J are TRBV5-6 and TRBJ1-5, with a tentative D call TRBD1 (6 bases). Trimming cost V 1 base and J 9 bases, with 17 bases left between them. The CDR3 is made up of 15 amino acids. Germline loops: CDR1 SGHDT, CDR2 YYEEEE. For the CDR3, the DNA is TGTGCCAGCAGCTTGTTATCAGGGGATGGGAGGCCCCAGCATTTT. This gives the protein CASSLLSGDGRPQHF.